The TCR beta chain under discussion was sequenced for a study of shared clonotypes between healthy human individuals. Study results and caveats: Clonotype sharing among donors likely depends on sequencing depth.

TCRdb's copy holds only in-frame clones and misses some; the assay was immunoSEQ multiplex PCR. The profile shows about 450,000 clones, about four fifths of them singletons. Trimming at V came to 0 bases and at J to 10 bases, leaving 5 bases not matched to a gene. The CDR3 consists of 15 residues. The V gene's germline CDR1 is PRHDT and CDR2 FYEKMQ (reference sequence). Points on this clone: The antigen is unknown.

This rearrangement joins TRBV13 to TRBJ2-1, with TRBD2 matching over 11 bases. This clonotype was obtained from a woman in her thirties or forties in good health. Some clones in this sample may be carry-over from other donors' samples. The sample consisted of PBMCs. The CDR3 sequence is CASSLGLAGAGEQFF. The CDR3, as DNA: TGTGCCAGCAGCTTAGGACTAGCGGGAGCTGGCGAGCAGTTCTTC.